One sample yielded the 21 T cell receptor beta chains listed below, sequenced in a study of blood T cells in healthy people across ages (dated by TCRdb to 2015 to 2017). Library construction relied on 5' RACE. The reads were generated on an Illumina HiSeq 2500. A second PCR of roughly 7 to 12 cycles was run with a J-beta primer mix and a sample-barcoded 5' primer. TCRdb trimmed the raw reads at Q25, called clones with MiXCR and kept productive beta chains. Duplicate CDR3 protein sequences are folded into a single record with the most common DNA and genes. Recorded for this sample are 1.4 million or so distinct CDR3 sequences; 40% to 45% of them occurred a single time. The top ten constitute around 4% of the sample. The specimen was blood. The receptors shown here come from a woman between 18 and 30 years old in good health.

This rearrangement joins TRBV15 to TRBJ2-3; unclear D gene. Between the trimmed V and J ends, which lost 1 base and 14 bases, there was a span of 16 bases. The CDR3 runs to 13 residues. Germline CDR1 reads LNHNV; CDR2 reads YYDKDF (reference sequence). CDR3 nucleotide sequence: TGTGCCACCAGCAGAGTCCCGGCGTCGAGCCGGTATTTT. Translated, it gives CATSRVPASSRYF.

CDR3 nucleotides: TGTGCCAGCGGGGGACGAGCCAAAAACATTCAGTACTTC. Translation gives CASGGRAKNIQYF. V gene TRBV15 combines with J gene TRBJ2-4; 7 bases agree with TRBD2. Germline-derived CDR1 and CDR2 are LNHNV and YYDKDF (reference sequence). J lost 0 bases, V lost 10 bases, and 3 bases had no gene match. The CDR3 extends over 13 amino acids.

This clonotype has just a few counts. This chain connects TRBV20-1 to TRBJ2-7, with TRBD1 matching over 10 bases. V shed 5 bases, J shed 1 base, and the junction held 11 bases outside the gene matches. Germline loops: CDR1 DFQATT, CDR2 SNEGSKA (reference sequence). The CDR3 is 16 residues long. The CDR3 here is CSAFSSDRGLSYEQYF. The CDR3 DNA reads TGCAGTGCTTTTTCTTCTGACAGGGGGCTTTCCTACGAGCAGTACTTC.

In its sample, this clonotype was seen a few times. The CDR3 sequence is CASNPVWGETQYF. CDR3 DNA: TGTGCCAGCAACCCCGTCTGGGGAGAGACCCAGTACTTC. The chain recombines TRBV3-1 with TRBJ2-5, with no clear D. Germline loops: CDR1 LGHDT, CDR2 YNNKEL (reference sequence). CDR3 size: 13 residues. The ends were cut back, 7 bases at V and 4 bases at J, with 13 bases in the middle.

The V and J genes are TRBV27 and TRBJ2-3, with D unresolved. CDR1 and CDR2 (germline): MNHEY, SMNVEV (reference sequence). This CDR3 region has 13 residues. The ends were cut back, 2 bases at V and 3 bases at J, with 6 bases in the middle. The CDR3 protein is CASSLLMTDTQYF. The CDR3 nucleotides are TGTGCCAGCAGTTTACTGATGACAGATACGCAGTATTTT.

This rearrangement joins TRBV6-2 or TRBV6-3 to TRBJ1-5, with D hard to call. This CDR3 region has 14 residues. Trimming removed 2 bases at V and 2 bases at J, with 7 bases between. Germline V lookup: CDR1 MNHEY, CDR2 SVGEGT. This CDR3 reads CASSYDGGNQPQHF. The CDR3 DNA reads TGTGCCAGCAGTTACGATGGTGGCAATCAGCCCCAGCATTTT.

V usage is TRBV20-1 and J usage is TRBJ1-3; no firm D call. The CDR3 runs 15 residues. The germline V gene has CDR1 DFQATT and CDR2 SNEGSKA (reference sequence). Trimming left V 1 base short and J 0 bases short, with 10 bases between. Here the CDR3 DNA reads TGCAGTGCTAGAGGACGGGCCGCCTCTGGAAACACCATATATTTT. Protein sequence: CSARGRAASGNTIYF.

The genes are TRBV12-3 or TRBV12-4 and TRBJ1-2, with 9 bases identical to TRBD1. The CDR3 runs 15 residues. After removal of 2 bases from V and 6 bases from J, the junction contained 7 bases not matched to a gene. The DNA of the CDR3 is TGTGCCAGCAGTTTAAGTGCGGACAGGGGAGATGGCTACACCTTC. This sequence encodes CASSLSADRGDGYTF.

This clonotype was recorded a few times. This chain uses TRBV12-3 or TRBV12-4 with TRBJ2-1; D might be TRBD1 (5 bases). The V gene lost 5 bases and the J gene lost 9 bases, with 14 bases spanning the gap. This CDR3 has 13 residues. In DNA form, the CDR3 reads TGTGCCAGCAGTGTTGGGATCCAGGGTGAGCAGTTCTTC. It is translated as CASSVGIQGEQFF.

This chain joins TRBV29-1 and TRBJ2-3; D might be TRBD2 (6 bases). Germline V CDR1 and CDR2: SQVTM, ANQGSEA. Trimming stripped 3 bases from V and 2 bases from J, with 12 bases between. This CDR3 region has 14 residues. The DNA for the CDR3 is TGCAGCGTTGAGCAGGGACTCAACACAGATACGCAGTATTTT. It translates to CSVEQGLNTDTQYF.

V usage is TRBV4-2 and J usage is TRBJ2-3; no clear D. Germline V CDR1 and CDR2: LGHNA, YNFKEQ. Trimming removed 3 bases from V and 2 bases from J, with 9 bases in between. The CDR3 spans 14 residues. Written as DNA, the CDR3 is TGTGCCAGCAGCCACGACCCGGCCACAGATACGCAGTATTTT. It translates to CASSHDPATDTQYF.

This clonotype was seen ten or more times. The chain has TRBV20-1 and TRBJ2-3; TRBD2 aligns across 8 bases. J was trimmed by 6 bases and V by 5 bases; bases with no gene match: 7. The CDR3 length is 13 residues. Germline V gives CDR1 DFQATT, CDR2 SNEGSKA (reference sequence). The CDR3 reads CSAPPSGSDTQYF. In DNA, the CDR3 is TGCAGTGCTCCTCCTAGCGGGTCGGATACGCAGTATTTT.

V usage is TRBV7-2 and J usage is TRBJ2-7; possible D gene TRBD1, 6 bases. The CDR3 is 15 residues long. Germline assignment: CDR1 SGHTA and CDR2 FQGNSA. V was cut by 4 bases and J by 1 base, with 14 bases left in between. The CDR3 DNA follows: TGTGCCAGCAGCTCAGGGGCCCTTCATTCCTACGAGCAGTACTTC. It encodes CASSSGALHSYEQYF.

The chain has TRBV12-3 or TRBV12-4 and TRBJ1-2; D is possibly TRBD1 (6 bases). V lost 3 bases and J 8 bases, leaving 13 bases between the germline ends. CDR3 size: 13 residues. The CDR3 DNA reads as TGTGCCAGCAGTTTGGCAGGGGCGGGAGGCTACACCTTC. Translation: CASSLAGAGGYTF.

This clonotype was recorded a few times. CDR3 protein: CSVGGDGARSYEQYF. CDR3 bases: TGCAGCGTTGGAGGCGATGGGGCCCGCTCCTACGAGCAGTACTTC. The chain joins TRBV29-1 to TRBJ2-7; D perhaps matches TRBD1 (5 bases). Germline CDR1 and CDR2: SQVTM and ANQGSEA. The CDR3 length is 15 residues. V lost 4 bases to trimming and J lost 0 bases, with 16 bases between them.

This clonotype was counted between two and nine times. The chain employs TRBV12-3 or TRBV12-4 and TRBJ1-4, with 8 bases identical to TRBD1. The CDR3 runs 14 residues. With 6 bases clipped from V and 10 bases from J, the junction kept 10 bases outside the gene matches. Here the CDR3 reads CASSPKLGQGKLFF. The CDR3, as DNA: TGTGCCAGCAGCCCGAAGCTAGGACAGGGAAAACTGTTTTTT.

The rearrangement joins TRBV7-8 to TRBJ2-7; D may be TRBD1 or TRBD2 (6 bases each). The germline gives CDR1 SGHVS, CDR2 FQNEAQ. The CDR3 totals 18 residues. V shed 4 bases and J shed 4 bases, with 26 bases lying between them. The CDR3 loop is CASSSAHGSTGATYEQYF. The CDR3 DNA follows: TGTGCCAGCAGCTCAGCTCATGGTTCTACGGGGGCCACTTACGAGCAGTACTTC.

J is TRBJ1-1 and V is TRBV7-2; tentative D call: TRBD1 (5 bases). The germline V gene encodes CDR1 SGHTA and CDR2 FQGNSA. This CDR3 spans 14 amino acids. Deletions cut 3 bases from V and 4 bases from J, with 12 bases between. CDR3 region: CASSFGGWGTEAFF. DNA for the CDR3: TGTGCCAGCAGCTTTGGGGGGTGGGGCACTGAAGCTTTCTTT.

The gene calls are TRBV7-2 and TRBJ1-5; D perhaps matches TRBD1 (5 bases). V was shortened by 1 base and J by 2 bases, with 9 bases between the two germline ends. Germline values: CDR1 SGHTA, CDR2 FQGNSA. The CDR3 has 15 residues. CDR3: CASSLVQGRNQPQHF. CDR3 nucleotides: TGTGCCAGCAGCTTAGTCCAGGGCCGCAATCAGCCCCAGCATTTT.

In its sample, this clonotype was seen a few times. This rearrangement joins TRBV6-5 to TRBJ1-5; D uncertain. CDR1 and CDR2 (germline): MNHEY, SVGAGI. The CDR3 loop spans 13 amino acids. Trimming removed 6 bases from V and 3 bases from J, with 9 bases in between. The CDR3 sequence: CASRGFTNQPQHF. CDR3 DNA: TGTGCCAGCAGAGGGTTTACCAATCAGCCCCAGCATTTT.

This clonotype was recorded many times. The J gene is TRBJ1-1, the V gene TRBV3-1; TRBD1 is a possible D gene (5 bases). CDR1 is LGHDT, CDR2 YNNKEL, per germline (reference sequence). CDR3 length: 15 residues. V lost 3 bases to trimming and J lost 4 bases, with 15 bases between them. The CDR3 spells CASSHLTGGTTEAFF. The CDR3 nucleotides are TGTGCCAGCAGCCATCTCACAGGTGGGACCACTGAAGCTTTCTTT.